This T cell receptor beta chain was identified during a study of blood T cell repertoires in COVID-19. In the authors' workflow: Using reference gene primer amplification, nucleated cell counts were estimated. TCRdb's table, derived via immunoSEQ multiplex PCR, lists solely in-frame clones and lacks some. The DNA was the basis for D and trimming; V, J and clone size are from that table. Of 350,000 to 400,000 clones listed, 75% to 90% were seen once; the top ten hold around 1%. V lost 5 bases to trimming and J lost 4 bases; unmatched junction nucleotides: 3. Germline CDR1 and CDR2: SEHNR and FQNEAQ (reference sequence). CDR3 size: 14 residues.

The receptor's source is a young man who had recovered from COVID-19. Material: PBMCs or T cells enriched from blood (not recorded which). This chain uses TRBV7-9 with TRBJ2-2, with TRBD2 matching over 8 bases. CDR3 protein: CASSRAGGTGELFF. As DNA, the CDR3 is TGTGCCAGCAGCAGGGCGGGGGGCACCGGGGAGCTGTTTTTT.